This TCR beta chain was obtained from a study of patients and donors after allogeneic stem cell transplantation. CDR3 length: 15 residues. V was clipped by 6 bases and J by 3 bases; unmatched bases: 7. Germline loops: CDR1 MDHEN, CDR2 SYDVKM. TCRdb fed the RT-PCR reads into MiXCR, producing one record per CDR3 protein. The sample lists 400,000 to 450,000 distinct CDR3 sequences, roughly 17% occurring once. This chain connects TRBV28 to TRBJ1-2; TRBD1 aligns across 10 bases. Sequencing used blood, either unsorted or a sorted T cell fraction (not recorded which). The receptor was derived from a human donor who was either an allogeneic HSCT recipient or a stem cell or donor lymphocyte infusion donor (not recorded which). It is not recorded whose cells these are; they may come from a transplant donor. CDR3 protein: CASSSGGQGYYGYTF. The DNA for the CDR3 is TGTGCCAGCAGCTCTGGGGGACAGGGGTACTATGGCTACACCTTC.